This T cell receptor (beta chain) was sequenced for a study of blood T cells in healthy people across ages. Germline values: CDR1 DFQATT, CDR2 SNEGSKA (reference sequence). V lost 0 bases, J lost 3 bases, and 21 bases lay in between. The CDR3 has 17 amino acids. Using a J-beta primer mix together with a sample-barcoded 5' primer, a second PCR was run for about 6 to 12 cycles. Template switching added a 12-random-nucleotide identifier to every cDNA molecule. TCRdb called the 5' RACE reads again in MiXCR, with one record for every CDR3 protein. Found here are about 1 million distinct CDR3 sequences, 40% to 45% of them singletons; the top ten hold 15% to 20%. General study results and limits: Strong correlation existed between TCR beta diversity and naive T cell percentage.

With respect to this clonotype: Its antigen is undetermined.

The sample was blood. This clonotype was sampled from a woman aged 55-70 years in good health. This chain connects TRBV20-1 to TRBJ2-7; a weak D match, TRBD1 (7 bases). For the CDR3, the DNA is TGCAGTGCTAGAGACAGAATGAGACAGGGAGGAAACTACGAGCAGTACTTC. Its translation: CSARDRMRQGGNYEQYF.